The subject of this entry is one T cell receptor (beta chain). This sample was included in a study of cytomegalovirus exposure and HLA in healthy donors. Primers: 60 Vbeta forward and 13 Jbeta reverse. The assay was immunoSEQ multiplex PCR, and TCRdb's table has in-frame clones only and misses some. This sample has 150,000 to 200,000 clones; 80% to 85% occur once, and the top ten carry about 0.25%. Trimming took off 4 bases at V and 7 bases at J, with 17 bases between the two ends. The CDR3 is 14 amino acids. Germline V CDR1 and CDR2: MDHEN, SYDVKM. Sequencing was carried out using PBMCs. This sequence joins TRBV28 and TRBJ2-7, with a possible D match to TRBD1 (6 bases). This clonotype originated in a boy aged 5-17 years in good health and CMV-seronegative. The CDR3 sequence is CASSSYTPRGEQYF. CDR3 DNA: TGTGCCAGCAGTTCTTATACGCCCAGGGGAGAGCAGTACTTC.